The 20 T cell receptor beta chains reported below all come from one sample, sequenced in a study of T cell responses to AZD1222 COVID-19 vaccine. Sequenced by immunoSEQ multiplex PCR; TCRdb stores in-frame clones only, minus some. The sample contains about 100,000 clones, 75% to 95% of which appear only once. Sequenced material: peripheral blood, taken on day 0 of AZD1222 vaccination. These receptor sequences come from an adult in good health.

The chain joins TRBV5-1 to TRBJ2-2; TRBD2 aligns across 9 bases. The CDR3 consists of 17 residues. The junction had 4 bases not matched to a gene; V was cut back by 1 base and J by 0 bases. Germline loops: CDR1 SGHRS, CDR2 YFSETQ. The DNA for the CDR3 is TGCGCCAGCAGCTTGACGCCTAGCGGGGCGAACACCGGGGAGCTGTTTTTT. It encodes CASSLTPSGANTGELFF.

This chain uses TRBV11-2 with TRBJ2-7, with 8 positions matching TRBD2. The germline V gene has CDR1 SGHAT and CDR2 FQNNGV. V lost 5 bases to trimming and J lost 3 bases; unmatched junction nucleotides: 3. The CDR3 is 13 amino acids. The CDR3 protein is CASSLGLGYEQYF. The CDR3 DNA reads as TGTGCCAGCAGCCTGGGACTAGGCTACGAGCAGTACTTC.

The chain couples TRBV5-1 to TRBJ2-1, with D possibly matching TRBD1 (7 bases). Trimming took off 0 bases at V and 5 bases at J, with 15 bases between the two ends. There are 16 residues in the CDR3. CDR1 is SGHRS and CDR2 is YFSETQ in the germline V gene. The CDR3 nucleotides are TGCGCCAGCAGCTTGGCAGGACAGGAGGGAAACAATGAGCAGTTCTTC. Translating it yields CASSLAGQEGNNEQFF.

This chain connects TRBV24-1 to TRBJ1-2, with a possible D match to TRBD1 (5 bases). Trimming removed 3 bases at V and 7 bases at J, with 5 bases between. The germline gives CDR1 KGHDR, CDR2 SFDVKD. The CDR3 runs to 11 residues. The CDR3 region is CATSDGAGYTF. Written as DNA, the CDR3 is TGTGCCACCAGTGATGGGGCTGGCTACACCTTC.

This chain uses TRBV11-2 with TRBJ1-1; D is perhaps TRBD1 (6 bases). CDR1 is SGHAT and CDR2 is FQNNGV in the germline V gene. Trimming took off 1 base at V and 3 bases at J, with 21 bases between the two ends. This CDR3 contains 18 residues. CDR3 loop: CASSLVGEGGGGDTEAFF. In DNA form, the CDR3 reads TGTGCCAGCAGCTTAGTTGGGGAGGGGGGTGGCGGAGACACTGAAGCTTTCTTT.

V is TRBV4-1 and J is TRBJ1-2; 10 bases fit TRBD1. The CDR3 consists of 17 residues. The junction had 11 bases not matched to a gene; V was cut back by 5 bases and J by 2 bases. CDR1 is MGHRA and CDR2 is YSYEKL in the germline V gene. In DNA form, the CDR3 reads TGCGCCAGCAGCACACGAACCACGACAGGGGGCAACTATGGCTACACCTTC. Amino acid sequence: CASSTRTTTGGNYGYTF.

The chain combines TRBV6-5 with TRBJ1-2, with D possibly being TRBD1 (5 bases). Germline CDR1 and CDR2: MNHEY and SVGAGI. Trimming stripped 1 base from V and 6 bases from J, with 12 bases between. The CDR3 consists of 14 residues. CDR3 sequence (DNA): TGTGCCAGCAGTTACTACGGCACGGGGGATGGCTACACCTTC. This encodes CASSYYGTGDGYTF.

This chain uses TRBV19 with TRBJ2-2; D possibly uses TRBD1 or TRBD2 (5 bases each). This CDR3 spans 16 amino acids. Trimming shortened V by 6 bases and J by 0 bases, and 14 bases separated the two germline ends. The germline CDR1 and CDR2 sequences are LNHDA and SQIVND (reference sequence). CDR3 sequence reads: CASRPGRIANTGELFF. CDR3 coding DNA: TGTGCCAGTAGACCGGGACGTATTGCGAACACCGGGGAGCTGTTTTTT.

V and J are TRBV7-9 and TRBJ1-6; unclear D gene. The germline V and J ends were trimmed by 4 bases and 8 bases, with 12 bases remaining between them. Per germline, CDR1 SEHNR and CDR2 FQNEAQ (reference sequence). The CDR3 is 14 residues long. This CDR3 is CASSYGLSDSPLHF. CDR3 DNA: TGTGCCAGCAGCTACGGCTTAAGCGATTCACCCCTCCACTTT.

The rearrangement joins TRBV18 to TRBJ2-2; D unresolved. The V end lost 1 base, the J end lost 2 bases, and 5 bases lay between the germline ends. Germline CDR1 reads KGHSH; CDR2 reads LQKENI. The CDR3 consists of 14 residues. This chain's CDR3 is CASSPRANTGELFF. The CDR3 bases are TGTGCCAGCTCACCACGGGCCAACACCGGGGAGCTGTTTTTT.

DNA of the CDR3: TGCGCCAGCAGCCAAGATGCCGGGGGCAATCAGCCCCAGCATTTT. Its protein product is CASSQDAGGNQPQHF. V gene TRBV4-1 combines with J gene TRBJ1-5; no clear D. V lost 0 bases and J 2 bases, leaving 8 bases between the germline ends. CDR3 length equals 15 residues. CDR1 is MGHRA and CDR2 is YSYEKL in the germline V gene.

The chain links TRBV14 to TRBJ2-2; D possibly corresponds to TRBD2 (6 bases). There are 16 residues in the CDR3. CDR1 is SGHDN, CDR2 FVKESK, per germline. V lost 2 bases and J lost 0, with 10 bases in between. The CDR3 DNA is TGTGCCAGCAGCCAATGGAGGGGCCCGAACACCGGGGAGCTGTTTTTT. It specifies CASSQWRGPNTGELFF.

This chain uses TRBV11-2 with TRBJ2-3, with TRBD2 identical over 11 bases. Germline CDR1 SGHAT, CDR2 FQNNGV. The CDR3 runs 17 residues. V gave up 4 bases and J gave up 4 bases; unmatched junction bases: 10. The DNA for the CDR3 is TGTGCCAGCAGCTCCGGGGGTAGCGGGGGGGCGGCAGATACGCAGTATTTT. Translated: CASSSGGSGGAADTQYF.

V usage is TRBV27 and J usage is TRBJ1-2; 7 bases agree with TRBD1. The J segment lost 3 bases and the V segment lost 9 bases, leaving 1 base of the junction unmatched. CDR1 and CDR2 from the germline V gene are MNHEY and SMNVEV (reference sequence). The CDR3 is 11 amino acids. CDR3 amino acids: CASGQDYGYTF. The CDR3 nucleotides are TGTGCCAGTGGACAGGACTATGGCTACACCTTC.

This clone is a singleton in its sample. This chain uses TRBV10-3 with TRBJ1-2, with 8 bases identical to TRBD1. CDR3 length: 14 amino acids. Germline V gene data show CDR1 as ENHRY and CDR2 as SYGVKD. V shed 3 bases, J shed 4 bases, and the junction held 4 bases outside the gene matches. CDR3 amino acids: CAISDSDRGYGYTF. The CDR3 DNA reads TGTGCCATCAGTGATAGCGACAGGGGCTATGGCTACACCTTC.

This chain connects TRBV19 to TRBJ1-6, with D hard to call. This CDR3 comprises 13 residues. CDR1 and CDR2 (germline): LNHDA, SQIVND (reference sequence). V was clipped by 3 bases and J by 10 bases, with 10 bases between them. The CDR3 is CASSMSGISPLHF. CDR3 sequence (DNA): TGTGCCAGTAGTATGTCGGGGATCTCACCCCTCCACTTT. The whole variable domain, filled in from reference TRBV19 and TRBJ1-6, reads DGGITQSPKYLFRKEGQNVTLSCEQNLNHDAMYWYRQDPGQGLRLIYYSQIVNDFQKGDIAEGYSVSREKKESFPLTVTSAQKNPTAFYLCASSMSGISPLHFGNGTRLTVT.

The chain carries TRBV4-1 and TRBJ2-1; TRBD2 matches at 10 bases. Germline trimming cut 0 bases from V and 4 bases from J; bases unmatched to any gene: 9. The V gene's germline CDR1 is MGHRA and CDR2 YSYEKL. This CDR3 comprises 18 residues. Here the CDR3 reads CASSQEVAGGLLYNEQFF. The CDR3 DNA reads TGCGCCAGCAGCCAAGAGGTAGCGGGGGGCCTCCTTTACAATGAGCAGTTCTTC.

The chain carries TRBV11-2 and TRBJ2-5; tentatively, D is TRBD1 (5 bases). Between the trimmed V and J ends, which lost 3 bases and 1 base, there was a span of 12 bases. CDR1 is SGHAT, CDR2 FQNNGV, per germline. CDR3 size: 15 residues. CDR3 coding DNA: TGTGCCAGCAGCTTTGGAGACAGCCTCCAAGAGACCCAGTACTTC. This gives the protein CASSFGDSLQETQYF. The whole variable domain, filled in from reference TRBV11-2 and TRBJ2-5, reads EAGVAQSPRYKIIEKRQSVAFWCNPISGHATLYWYQQILGQGPKLLIQFQNNGVVDDSQLPKDRFSAERLKGVDSTLKIQPAKLEDSAVYLCASSFGDSLQETQYFGPGTRLLVL.

The chain is built from TRBV6-2 or TRBV6-3 and TRBJ2-5; no definite D call. The V gene lost 4 bases and the J gene lost 4 bases, with 19 bases spanning the gap. The CDR3 has 16 residues. Per the germline V gene, CDR1 is MNHEY and CDR2 is SVGEGT. The CDR3 here is CASSSLSEDGPETQYF. The CDR3 DNA is TGTGCCAGCAGTTCGCTCTCAGAGGACGGCCCAGAGACCCAGTACTTC.

This clone was counted a single time. The rearrangement links TRBV7-9 to TRBJ1-1; a possible D gene is TRBD1 (6 bases). Looked up from germline, CDR1 is SEHNR and CDR2 is FQNEAQ (reference sequence). The CDR3 is 14 amino acids. V dropped 5 bases and J dropped 4 bases, with 14 bases sitting between them. The CDR3 DNA reads TGTGCCAGCAGCGCCGACAGGATTCCCACTGAAGCTTTCTTT. Amino acid sequence: CASSADRIPTEAFF.